This record concerns one T cell receptor (beta chain) sequence. As yet, its antigen is unknown. The data originate from a study of shared clonotypes between healthy human individuals. Findings and limits, study-wide: Unshared clonotypes carried lower generation probabilities than those common to all four donors. Of the naive CD4 clonotypes, roughly 5.5% were shared across several donors. Naive subsets, compared against memory subsets, generally had larger estimated richness values. Few donors restricted represented genetic and exposure-history diversity.

Generated by immunoSEQ multiplex PCR, the TCRdb table keeps only in-frame clones and is missing some. The sample shows about 2.4 million clones, 93% of them seen only once. V was shortened by 5 bases and J by 2 bases, with 16 bases between the two germline ends. CDR3 length: 15 residues. Germline loops: CDR1 SGHNT, CDR2 YYREEE (reference sequence). What was sequenced was naive CD4+ T cells from PBMCs. Regarding subset: CD45RA+ positively selected. The origin of this receptor is a man aged 18 to 29 in good health. Some clones in this sample may be carry-over from other donors' samples. This sequence joins TRBV5-4 and TRBJ1-2; D may be TRBD1 (6 bases). The CDR3 bases are TGTGCCAGCAGGAATGCGAGGGGGACGAACTATGGCTACACCTTC. This gives the protein CASRNARGTNYGYTF.